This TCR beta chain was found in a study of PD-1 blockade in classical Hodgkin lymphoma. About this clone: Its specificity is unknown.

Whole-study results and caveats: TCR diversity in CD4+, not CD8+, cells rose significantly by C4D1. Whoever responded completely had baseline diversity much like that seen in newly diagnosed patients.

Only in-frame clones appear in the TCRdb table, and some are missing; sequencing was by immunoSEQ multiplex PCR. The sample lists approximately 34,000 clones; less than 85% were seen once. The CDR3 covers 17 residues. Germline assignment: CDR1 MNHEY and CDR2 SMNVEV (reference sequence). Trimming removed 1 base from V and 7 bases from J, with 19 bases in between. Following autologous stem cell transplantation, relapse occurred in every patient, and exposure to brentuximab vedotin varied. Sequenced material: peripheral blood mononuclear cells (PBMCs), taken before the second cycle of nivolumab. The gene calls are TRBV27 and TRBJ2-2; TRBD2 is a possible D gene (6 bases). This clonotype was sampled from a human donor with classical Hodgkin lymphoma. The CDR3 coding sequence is TGTGCCAGCAGTTTATTTTCCGACGGCCTGGGAGGCGGGGAGCTGTTTTTT. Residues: CASSLFSDGLGGGELFF.